This is a list of T cell receptor beta chains from one sample in a study of post-analysis software for immune sequencing data. Each CDR3 protein is one row after TCRdb ran MiXCR on the PCR reads. The table shows 800,000 to 950,000 distinct CDR3 sequences, with roughly 58% occurring only once. Sequenced sample: blood. These receptors originate from a girl aged 5 to 17 with multiple sclerosis. Both conserved end residues are part of each CDR3. D genes are given only for firm matches. For some rows the clone size is stated as once, few or many, or as a class when expanded; others skip it.

DNA: TGCAGTGCCAGGGGGCGGTTCGGCAATGAGCAGTTCTTC; CDR3: CSARGRFGNEQFF; V: TRBV20-1; size: .; J: TRBJ2-1; D: TRBD1
DNA: TGCGCCAGCAGCATCGGACAGAACTACGAGCAGTACTTC; CDR3: CASSIGQNYEQYF; V: TRBV5-1; size: few; J: TRBJ2-7; D: .
DNA: TGCAGTGCTAGAGATAGGGCTAGAAATGAGCAGTTCTTC; CDR3: CSARDRARNEQFF; V: TRBV20-1; size: .; J: TRBJ2-1; D: .
DNA: TGCAGTGCTTCAACTGGCGGGGGAACAACAGATACGCAGTATTTT; CDR3: CSASTGGGTTDTQYF; V: TRBV20-1; size: .; J: TRBJ2-3; D: TRBD2
DNA: TGTGCCACCAGTGATTTGACTGGACCGAGTTTCTCCTACGAGCAGTACTTC; CDR3: CATSDLTGPSFSYEQYF; V: TRBV24-1; size: .; J: TRBJ2-7; D: .
DNA: TGCAGCGCCCAGCAGGGGACTAGCACAGATACGCAGTATTTT; CDR3: CSAQQGTSTDTQYF; V: TRBV29-1; size: few; J: TRBJ2-3; D: .
DNA: TGTGCCAGCAGCCGGGACAACTATGGCTACACCTTC; CDR3: CASSRDNYGYTF; V: TRBV7-9; size: few; J: TRBJ1-2; D: .
DNA: TGTGCCAGCAGCTATCTCAACCAGGGGAGGAGTGGCTACACCTTC; CDR3: CASSYLNQGRSGYTF; V: TRBV6-6; size: .; J: TRBJ1-2; D: .
DNA: TGTGCCAGCAGAGATGTCGTGGGGGGTCCCTACGAGCAGTACTTC; CDR3: CASRDVVGGPYEQYF; V: TRBV2; size: few; J: TRBJ2-7; D: .
DNA: TGTGCCAGCAGCCAAGATCGGGAGCGGGGCTCCTACGAGCAGTACTTC; CDR3: CASSQDRERGSYEQYF; V: TRBV4-2; size: .; J: TRBJ2-7; D: TRBD2
DNA: TGTGCCAGCAAAACGAGCGGGAGCGCCTCCTACGAGCAGTACTTC; CDR3: CASKTSGSASYEQYF; V: TRBV6-6; size: .; J: TRBJ2-7; D: TRBD2
DNA: TGTGCCAGCACGACCGGAGGGGTTCATCAAAGCTATGGCTACACCTTC; CDR3: CASTTGGVHQSYGYTF; V: TRBV25-1; size: .; J: TRBJ1-2; D: .
DNA: TGTGCCAGCAGTTACGCGGGGGGCGCGACAGATACGCAGTATTTT; CDR3: CASSYAGGATDTQYF; V: TRBV6-5; size: .; J: TRBJ2-3; D: TRBD2
DNA: TGTGCCAGCAGCCTACAAGGTATCGACAGCCGAAGCTCCTACGAGCAGTACTTC; CDR3: CASSLQGIDSRSSYEQYF; V: TRBV3-1; size: .; J: TRBJ2-7; D: .
DNA: TGCGCCAGCAGTCGACCTGGGACAGGGAATGGCTACACCTTC; CDR3: CASSRPGTGNGYTF; V: TRBV4-1; size: .; J: TRBJ1-2; D: TRBD1
DNA: TGCAGTGCTAGTCCGGCCGTGACACACTACGAGCAGTACTTC; CDR3: CSASPAVTHYEQYF; V: TRBV20-1; size: few; J: TRBJ2-7; D: .
DNA: TGTGCCAGCAGCCCTCAAGGAATCGGGTATGGCTCCACCTTC; CDR3: CASSPQGIGYGSTF; V: TRBV3-1; size: few; J: TRBJ1-2; D: .
DNA: TGTGCCAGCCGCATCGGGGCCGGGACTAGCGGTTGGATCAACAATGAGCAGTTCTTC; CDR3: CASRIGAGTSGWINNEQFF; V: TRBV6-1; size: .; J: TRBJ2-1; D: TRBD2
DNA: TGTGCCAGCAGCTTAACAGGGGAGGAGGAGACCCAGTACTTC; CDR3: CASSLTGEEETQYF; V: TRBV7-3; size: .; J: TRBJ2-5; D: .
DNA: TGTGCCAGCAGTTTTTTCCTAGTGGATAACCAGTACTTC; CDR3: CASSFFLVDNQYF; V: TRBV12-3/TRBV12-4; size: .; J: TRBJ2-5; D: .
DNA: TGTGCCAGCAGCCAAGATGGGACTAGCGGGAGAGATACGCAGTATTTT; CDR3: CASSQDGTSGRDTQYF; V: TRBV3-1; size: once; J: TRBJ2-3; D: TRBD2